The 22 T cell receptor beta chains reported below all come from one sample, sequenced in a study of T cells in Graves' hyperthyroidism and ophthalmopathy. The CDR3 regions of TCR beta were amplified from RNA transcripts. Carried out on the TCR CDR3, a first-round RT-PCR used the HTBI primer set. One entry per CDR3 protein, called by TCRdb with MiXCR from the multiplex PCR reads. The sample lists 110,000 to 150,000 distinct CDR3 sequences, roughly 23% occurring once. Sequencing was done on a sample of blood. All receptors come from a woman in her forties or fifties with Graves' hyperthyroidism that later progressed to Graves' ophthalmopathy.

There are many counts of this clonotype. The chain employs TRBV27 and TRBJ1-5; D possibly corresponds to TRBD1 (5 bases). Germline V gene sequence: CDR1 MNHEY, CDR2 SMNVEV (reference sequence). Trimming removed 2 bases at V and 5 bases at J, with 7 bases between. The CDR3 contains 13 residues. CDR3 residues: CASSLRGDQPQHF. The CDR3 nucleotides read TGTGCCAGCAGTTTACGAGGGGATCAGCCCCAGCATTTT.

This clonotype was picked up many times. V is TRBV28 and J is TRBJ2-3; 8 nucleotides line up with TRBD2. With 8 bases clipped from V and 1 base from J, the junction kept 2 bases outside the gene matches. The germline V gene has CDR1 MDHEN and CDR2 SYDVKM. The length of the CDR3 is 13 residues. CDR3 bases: TGTGCCAGCGCAGCGGGAGGCACAGATACGCAGTATTTT. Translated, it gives CASAAGGTDTQYF.

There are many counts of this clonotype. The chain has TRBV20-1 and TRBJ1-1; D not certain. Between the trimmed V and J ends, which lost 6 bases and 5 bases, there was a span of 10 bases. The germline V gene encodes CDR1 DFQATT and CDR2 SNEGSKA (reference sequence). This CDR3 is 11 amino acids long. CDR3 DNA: TGCAGTGCCTTGCCCGGGACTGAAGCTTTCTTT. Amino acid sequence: CSALPGTEAFF.

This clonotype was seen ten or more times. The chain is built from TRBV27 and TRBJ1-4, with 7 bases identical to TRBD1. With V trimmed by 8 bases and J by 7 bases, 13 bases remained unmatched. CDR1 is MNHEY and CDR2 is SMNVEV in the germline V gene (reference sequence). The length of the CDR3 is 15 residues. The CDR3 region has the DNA TGTGCCAGCGCTTATCGGGCAGGGGGTGGTGAAAAACTGTTTTTT. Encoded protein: CASAYRAGGGEKLFF.

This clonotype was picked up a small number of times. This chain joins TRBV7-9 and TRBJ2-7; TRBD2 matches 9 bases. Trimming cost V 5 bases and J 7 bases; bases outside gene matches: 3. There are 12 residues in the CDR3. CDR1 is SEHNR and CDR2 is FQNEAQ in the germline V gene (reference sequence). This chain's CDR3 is CASSPGLAEQYF. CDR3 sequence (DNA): TGTGCCAGCAGCCCAGGACTAGCGGAGCAGTACTTC.

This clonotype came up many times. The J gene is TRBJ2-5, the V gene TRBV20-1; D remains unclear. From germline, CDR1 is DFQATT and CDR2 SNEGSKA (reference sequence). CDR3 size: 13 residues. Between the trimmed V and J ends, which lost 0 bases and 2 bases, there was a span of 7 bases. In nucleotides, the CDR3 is TGCAGTGCTAGAGAGGCGCGGCAAGAGACCCAGTACTTC. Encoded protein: CSAREARQETQYF.

This CDR3 reads CAIGSLAGVGEQFF. CDR3 DNA: TGTGCCATCGGGTCGTTAGCGGGAGTCGGGGAGCAGTTCTTC. The genes are TRBV10-3 and TRBJ2-1; 9 bases are a match to TRBD2. The ends lost 8 bases at V and 10 bases at J; junction bases unmatched: 12. Germline V lookup: CDR1 ENHRY, CDR2 SYGVKD. The CDR3 loop spans 14 amino acids.

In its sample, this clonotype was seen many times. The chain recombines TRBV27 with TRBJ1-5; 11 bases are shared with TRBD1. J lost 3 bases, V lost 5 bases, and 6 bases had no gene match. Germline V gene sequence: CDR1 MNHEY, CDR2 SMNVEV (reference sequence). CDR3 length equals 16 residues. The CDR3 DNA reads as TGTGCCAGCAGTAGGACAGGGGGCCAAATCAATCAGCCCCAGCATTTT. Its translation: CASSRTGGQINQPQHF.

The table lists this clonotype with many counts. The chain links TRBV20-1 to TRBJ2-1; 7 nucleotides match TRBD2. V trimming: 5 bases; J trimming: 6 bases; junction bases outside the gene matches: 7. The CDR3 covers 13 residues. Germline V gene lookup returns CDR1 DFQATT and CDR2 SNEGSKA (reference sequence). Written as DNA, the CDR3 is TGCAGTGCTTACGGACTAGAGAGCAATGAGCAGTTCTTC. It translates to CSAYGLESNEQFF.

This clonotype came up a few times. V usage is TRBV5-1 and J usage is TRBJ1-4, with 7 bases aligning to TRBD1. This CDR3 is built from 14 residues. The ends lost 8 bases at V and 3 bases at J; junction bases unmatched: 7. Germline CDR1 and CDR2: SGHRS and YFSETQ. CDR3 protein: CASKPGQPNEKLFF. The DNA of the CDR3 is TGCGCCAGTAAACCGGGACAGCCTAATGAAAAACTGTTTTTT.

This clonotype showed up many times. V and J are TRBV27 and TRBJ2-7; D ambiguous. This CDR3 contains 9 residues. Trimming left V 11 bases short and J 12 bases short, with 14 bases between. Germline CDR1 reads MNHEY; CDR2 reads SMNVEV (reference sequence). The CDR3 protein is CAFVSWGYF. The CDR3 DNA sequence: TGTGCCTTTGTGAGCTGGGGGTACTTC.

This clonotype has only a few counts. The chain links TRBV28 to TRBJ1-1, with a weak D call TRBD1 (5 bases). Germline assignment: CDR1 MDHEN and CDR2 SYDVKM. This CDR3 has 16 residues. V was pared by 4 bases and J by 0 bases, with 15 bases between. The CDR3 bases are TGTGCCAGCAGTTCAGTTTGGACACCCATGAACACTGAAGCTTTCTTT. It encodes CASSSVWTPMNTEAFF.

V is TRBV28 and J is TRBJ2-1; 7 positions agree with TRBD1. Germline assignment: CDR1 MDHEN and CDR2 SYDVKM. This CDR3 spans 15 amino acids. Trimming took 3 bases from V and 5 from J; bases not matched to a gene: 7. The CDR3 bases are TGTGCCAGCAGTTTGACAGGGAATTTCGACAATGAGCAGTTCTTC. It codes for CASSLTGNFDNEQFF.

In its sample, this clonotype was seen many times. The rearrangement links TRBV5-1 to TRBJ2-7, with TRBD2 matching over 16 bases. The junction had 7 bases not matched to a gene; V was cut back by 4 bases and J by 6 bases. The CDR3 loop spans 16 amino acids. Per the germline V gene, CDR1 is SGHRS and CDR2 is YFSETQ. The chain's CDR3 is CASSIGTSGRAGEQYF. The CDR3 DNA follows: TGCGCCAGCAGCATCGGGACTAGCGGGAGGGCGGGCGAGCAGTACTTC.

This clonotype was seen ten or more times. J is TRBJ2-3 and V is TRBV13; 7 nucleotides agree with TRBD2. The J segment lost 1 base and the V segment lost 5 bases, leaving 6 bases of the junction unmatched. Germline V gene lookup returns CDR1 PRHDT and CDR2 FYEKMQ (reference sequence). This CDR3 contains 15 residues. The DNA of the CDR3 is TGTGCCAGCAGCCGAAGGGACTACGGCACAGATACGCAGTATTTT. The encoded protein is CASSRRDYGTDTQYF.

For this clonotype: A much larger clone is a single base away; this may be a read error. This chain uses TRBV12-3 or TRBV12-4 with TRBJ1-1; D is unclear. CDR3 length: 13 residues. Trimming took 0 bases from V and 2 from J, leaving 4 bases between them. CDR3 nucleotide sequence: TGTGCCAGCAGTTTAGCCATAAACACTGAAGCTTTCTTT. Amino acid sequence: CASSLAINTEAFF.

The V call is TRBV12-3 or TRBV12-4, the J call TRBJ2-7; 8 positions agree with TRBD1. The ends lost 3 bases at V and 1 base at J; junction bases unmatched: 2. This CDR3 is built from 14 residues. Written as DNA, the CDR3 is TGTGCCAGCAGTTTGGGACAGGCTTCCTACGAGCAGTACGTC. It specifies CASSLGQASYEQYV.

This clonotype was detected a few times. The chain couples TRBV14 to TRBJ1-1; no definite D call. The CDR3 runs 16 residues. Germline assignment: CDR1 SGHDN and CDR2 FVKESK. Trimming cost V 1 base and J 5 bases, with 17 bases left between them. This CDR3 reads CASSQALRIGDTEAFF. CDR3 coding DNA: TGTGCCAGCAGCCAAGCCCTTCGGATCGGGGATACTGAAGCTTTCTTT.

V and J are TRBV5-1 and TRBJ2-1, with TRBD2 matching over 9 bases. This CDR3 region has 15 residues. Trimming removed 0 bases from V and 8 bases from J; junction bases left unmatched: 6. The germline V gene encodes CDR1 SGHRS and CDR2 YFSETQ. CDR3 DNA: TGCGCCAGCAGCTTGGACGCGGGAGGGCCCTATGAGCAGTTCTTC. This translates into CASSLDAGGPYEQFF.

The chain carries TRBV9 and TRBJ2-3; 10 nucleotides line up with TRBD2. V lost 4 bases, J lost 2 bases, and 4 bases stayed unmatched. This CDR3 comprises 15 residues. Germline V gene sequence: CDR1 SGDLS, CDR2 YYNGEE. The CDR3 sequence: CASSWTSGPTDTQYF. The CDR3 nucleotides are TGTGCCAGCAGCTGGACTAGCGGACCCACAGATACGCAGTATTTT.

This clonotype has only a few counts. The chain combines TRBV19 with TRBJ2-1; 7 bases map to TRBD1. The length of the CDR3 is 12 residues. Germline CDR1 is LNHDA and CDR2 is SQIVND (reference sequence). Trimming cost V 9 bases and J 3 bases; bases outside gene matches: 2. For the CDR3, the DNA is TGTGCCAGCCGGGACAGCTACAATGAGCAGTTCTTC. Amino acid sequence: CASRDSYNEQFF.

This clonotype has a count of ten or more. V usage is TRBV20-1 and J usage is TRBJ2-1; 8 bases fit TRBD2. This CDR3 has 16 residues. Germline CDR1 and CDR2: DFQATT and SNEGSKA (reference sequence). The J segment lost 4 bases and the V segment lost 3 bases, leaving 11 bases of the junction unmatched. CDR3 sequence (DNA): TGCAGTGCTAGGCCCCACAGTAGCGGGAAATACAATGAGCAGTTCTTC. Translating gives CSARPHSSGKYNEQFF.